The 9 T cell receptor beta chains listed next were all sequenced from one sample in a study of identical twins (dated by TCRdb to 2016 to 2018). Library preparation employed 5' RACE. Sequencing relied on an Illumina HiSeq 2000. The public sequencing data were trimmed at Q25 with fastp and processed into clonotypes with MiXCR by TCRdb, which kept only in-frame beta chains. For every CDR3 protein sequence, its rows merge into one entry that carries the most common genes and DNA. This sample gives about 520,000 distinct CDR3 sequences in total; about 20% of them show up just once. The ten largest clonotypes hold 0.75% to 0.95% of the sample. These sequences were also reported in another study, on T cells expressing NK-cell markers.

The material sequenced was CD4+ T cells sorted from blood. The receptor set was obtained from a woman aged 18-29 years in good health.

The chain links TRBV3-1 to TRBJ2-2; D call uncertain. The germline V and J ends were trimmed by 3 bases and 3 bases, with 5 bases remaining between them. The germline V gene has CDR1 LGHDT and CDR2 YNNKEL (reference sequence). The CDR3 consists of 13 residues. The CDR3 loop reads CASSHVDTGELFF. In nucleotides, the CDR3 is TGTGCCAGCAGCCACGTGGACACCGGGGAGCTGTTTTTT. Full variable domain (missing parts from reference TRBV3-1 and TRBJ2-2): DTAVSQTPKYLVTQMGNDKSIKCEQNLGHDTMYWYKQDSKKFLKIMFSYNNKELIINETVPNRFSPKSPDKAHLNLHINSLELGDSAVYFCASSHVDTGELFFGEGSRLTVL.

This clonotype was counted only a few times. This chain's CDR3 is CASSLTGRANEKLFF. The CDR3 DNA reads as TGTGCCAGCAGTCTTACAGGGAGGGCTAATGAAAAACTGTTTTTT. This chain connects TRBV5-4 to TRBJ1-4, with D tentatively TRBD1 (6 bases). V dropped 5 bases and J dropped 3 bases, with 14 bases sitting between them. CDR1 and CDR2 (germline): SGHNT, YYREEE (reference sequence). This CDR3 spans 15 amino acids.

This clonotype occurred a few times. The CDR3 is CASSLSDRIQSSGYTF. The CDR3 DNA reads as TGTGCCAGCAGTTTATCGGACAGGATACAATCGTCGGGCTACACCTTC. The J gene is TRBJ1-2, the V gene TRBV12-3 or TRBV12-4; 7 nucleotides agree with TRBD1. This CDR3 comprises 16 residues. V shed 2 bases, J shed 8 bases, and the junction held 14 bases outside the gene matches.

This clonotype was counted a few times. V and J are TRBV5-1 and TRBJ2-6; no reliable D call. The CDR3 extends over 16 amino acids. CDR1 and CDR2 (germline): SGHRS, YFSETQ. V was shortened by 0 bases and J by 4 bases, with 11 bases between the two germline ends. CDR3 nucleotides: TGCGCCAGCAGCTTGGCCAAGACCGGCGGGGCCAACGTCCTGACTTTC. Its translation: CASSLAKTGGANVLTF.

This clonotype was counted a few times. The chain uses TRBV3-1 and TRBJ1-1; 7 bases are a match to TRBD1. The CDR3 runs 16 residues. V was clipped by 0 bases and J by 6 bases; unmatched bases: 10. CDR1 is LGHDT and CDR2 is YNNKEL in the germline V gene (reference sequence). The CDR3 loop is CASSQDRGGVRAEAFF. The CDR3 nucleotides read TGTGCCAGCAGCCAAGATAGAGGGGGCGTAAGGGCTGAAGCTTTCTTT.

This clonotype was found a few times. The chain employs TRBV14 and TRBJ1-5, with D uncertain. This CDR3 contains 13 residues. With 0 bases removed from V and 11 bases from J, the gap between germline ends came to 11 bases. Germline V lookup: CDR1 SGHDN, CDR2 FVKESK. The CDR3 sequence is CASSQDGEASQHF. CDR3 bases: TGTGCCAGCAGCCAAGATGGAGAAGCATCCCAGCATTTT.

This sequence joins TRBV20-1 and TRBJ2-5; 13 bases match TRBD2. The V gene end was trimmed by 5 bases and the J gene end by 5 bases; junction bases not matched to a gene: 5. The CDR3 covers 14 residues. Germline loops: CDR1 DFQATT, CDR2 SNEGSKA (reference sequence). The CDR3 reads CSARTSGGLETQYF. The CDR3 nucleotides read TGCAGTGCTCGGACTAGCGGGGGTTTGGAGACCCAGTACTTC.

This clonotype was detected only once. The rearrangement uses TRBV11-2 and TRBJ2-3, with D perhaps matching TRBD1 or TRBD2 (6 bases each). The CDR3 length is 16 residues. V lost 3 bases and J 1 base, leaving 14 bases between the germline ends. From germline, CDR1 is SGHAT and CDR2 FQNNGV. The CDR3 nucleotides are TGTGCCAGCAGCTTTAAATGGGGGGCTGGCACAGATACGCAGTATTTT. Protein product: CASSFKWGAGTDTQYF.

This clonotype turned up a few times. This rearrangement joins TRBV20-1 to TRBJ1-1; D call uncertain. Germline V CDR1 and CDR2: DFQATT, SNEGSKA (reference sequence). The CDR3 runs to 13 residues. The CDR3, as DNA: TGCAGATGTAGAACATATGGGGACACTGAAGCTTTCTTT. Translating gives CRCRTYGDTEAFF.